This is a list of T cell receptor beta chains from one sample in a study of blood T cell repertoires in COVID-19. Only in-frame clones appear in the TCRdb table, and some are missing; sequencing was by immunoSEQ multiplex PCR. The sample shows approximately 300,000 clones, around 90% of them seen only once. Sequencing was done on a sample of peripheral blood. The origin of the receptors is a woman in her twenties or thirties with COVID-19, enrolled during active disease. CDR3s include the opening cysteine and the closing phenylalanine or tryptophan. The order of the fields is CDR3 length, clone size, J gene, V gene, CDR3 protein. Where a row states a size, it is once, few, many or the class of an expanded clone; other rows omit it.

15 | . | TRBJ2-5 | TRBV9 | CASSESTGFQETQYF
15 | once | TRBJ2-7 | TRBV6-5 | CASSRPASGRYEQYF
14 | . | TRBJ1-4 | TRBV18 | CASSRREADEKLFF
17 | . | TRBJ1-1 | TRBV18 | CASSPQRAADHNTEAFF
14 | . | TRBJ2-7 | TRBV11-2 | CASSLGVGRYEQYF
13 | once | TRBJ2-3 | TRBV7-3 | CASSLNSGYTQYF
14 | . | TRBJ2-4 | TRBV7-2 | CASSKRTGENIQYF
15 | once | TRBJ2-5 | TRBV7-7 | CASSLRGRSQETQYF
17 | . | TRBJ1-4 | TRBV7-9 | CASSQNDRGQDNEKLFF
16 | once | TRBJ2-7 | TRBV5-6 | CASSYRLAGGVTKQYF
14 | . | TRBJ1-3 | TRBV19 | CASSSDMSGNTIYF
15 | . | TRBJ1-3 | TRBV19 | CASSDSRAGGNTIYF
14 | . | TRBJ2-7 | TRBV6-6 | CASTPGGSHYEQYF
16 | few | TRBJ1-4 | TRBV9 | CASSALGTAWGEKLFF
12 | once | TRBJ2-1 | TRBV29-1 | CSVGTGGNEQFF
15 | . | TRBJ2-1 | TRBV9 | CASSAKGTSYNEQFF
14 | . | TRBJ1-1 | TRBV3-1/TRBV3-2 | CASSPTGLGTEAFF
13 | . | TRBJ1-6 | TRBV7-9 | CASSLDGRSPLHF
16 | . | TRBJ1-6 | TRBV4-1 | CASSATPGQVYSPLHF
16 | . | TRBJ2-7 | TRBV18 | CASSPSTGVGSYEQYF
14 | . | TRBJ2-7 | TRBV6-6 | CASSYSGQLREQYF
16 | . | TRBJ2-2 | TRBV7-9 | CASRVEADRGTGELFF
18 | . | TRBJ1-2 | TRBV18 | CASSPRQTGVLTNYGYTF
13 | . | TRBJ1-5 | TRBV27 | CASSLGGDQPQHF
17 | . | TRBJ2-2 | TRBV24-1 | CATSDSYGLGGTGELFF
13 | . | TRBJ2-1 | TRBV30 | CAWSVIAGYEQFF
14 | . | TRBJ2-7 | TRBV7-9 | CASSAGLAGGPQYF
13 | . | TRBJ2-7 | TRBV29-1 | CSVAIAEPYEQYF
14 | few | TRBJ1-4 | TRBV6-5 | CASSRGPKGEKLFF
13 | . | TRBJ2-5 | TRBV7-9 | CASSPDSQETQYF
14 | . | TRBJ2-2 | TRBV30 | CAWDRQSNTGELFF
15 | . | TRBJ2-2 | TRBV24-1 | CATSLQGSGTGELFF
12 | . | TRBJ1-1 | TRBV24-1 | CATSGEGTEAFF
16 | . | TRBJ2-7 | TRBV5-4 | CASSIPTSGSIYEQYF
16 | . | TRBJ2-5 | TRBV7-3 | CASSLTAGGGGETQYF
15 | . | TRBJ2-3 | TRBV29-1 | CSVDGSGSGTDTQYF
14 | . | TRBJ2-1 | TRBV24-1 | CATSDFPSGQGQFF
16 | once | TRBJ2-7 | TRBV5-5 | CASSSRGLAGSYEQYF
13 | . | TRBJ1-2 | TRBV4-1 | CASSDDRVGGYTF
16 | . | TRBJ2-1 | TRBV7-3 | CASSFRLAGPGNEQFF
14 | . | TRBJ2-7 | TRBV9 | CASSVDENAYEQYF
17 | . | TRBJ2-1 | TRBV24-1 | CATGTRVGTSGFNEQFF
14 | . | TRBJ2-7 | TRBV7-6 | CASSGTGGLGEQYF
13 | . | TRBJ1-6 | TRBV30 | CAWSVRAAGPLHF
16 | . | TRBJ1-2 | TRBV18 | CASSPRQGIRNYGYTF
15 | few | TRBJ1-6 | TRBV9 | CASSKGTANNSPLHF
11 | . | TRBJ2-5 | TRBV29-1 | CSVIRQETQYF
16 | . | TRBJ2-1 | TRBV28 | CASSSPAPQAHNEQFF
13 | . | TRBJ2-5 | TRBV2 | CANSLDRGETQYF
14 | . | TRBJ2-2 | TRBV30 | CAWSVGTVTGELFF
19 | . | TRBJ2-1 | TRBV14 | CASSQDRTTGGSLYNEQFF
17 | . | TRBJ1-3 | TRBV6-1 | CASSAGDVGSSGNTIYF
15 | . | TRBJ2-5 | TRBV7-2 | CASSSAGPMAGTQYF